The present entry profiles one T cell receptor (beta chain) with its context. This clonotype came up many times. This receptor's antigen is unknown. Base qualities were left out, and no much larger clone turns up one base away. TCR beta CDR3 regions were amplified from RNA transcripts for repertoire sequencing. A first-round RT-PCR used HTBI primers with the Qiagen OneStep RT-PCR kit, followed by a second-round multiplex PCR, size selection and purification. Libraries were sequenced paired-end with 100 bp reads on an Illumina HiSeq2000. In the original analysis: Reads were processed with SOAPnuke, discarding reads with adapters, uncalled bases, mean Phred below 15, or no exact constant-primer or identifier match. COPE v1.2.5 was used to merge the high-quality paired reads. Each unique nucleotide sequence was defined as a clonotype, and clonotypes were aligned to IMGT TRB V, D and J references with MiTCR v1.1. The analysis was limited to V-J combinations with a frequency above 0.0001, which together covered 98% to 99.2% of repertoires. For each V-J combination, a TCR clonal expansion and chaos score was defined as the ratio of F50 clonal expansion to chaos observed in the TCRdist matrix. Welch's t-statistics and random forest were used to reduce features to 10 to 15 V-J combinations, which were fed into a naive Bayes classifier. The Morisita-Horn index was used to measure how similar the thyroid and blood repertoires were. The public reads were quality trimmed at Q25 with fastp and then assembled into clones with MiXCR by TCRdb, keeping productive beta chains. Under each unique CDR3 protein, matching rows form one entry showing the most common genes and DNA. The authors' filters were not applied to this entry. This sample lists a few hundred thousand distinct CDR3 sequences; around 20% were detected once. Of the sample, roughly 1.4% is held by the ten largest clones.

Ophthalmopathy patients were characterized by moderately to severely active disease, a Clinical Activity Score of at least 3, a NOSPECS grade of at least 4, and a disease duration under 3 months. Patients with other autoimmune diseases, uncontrolled infections, pregnancy or lactation were excluded. Diagnosis was based on clinical symptoms, serum thyroxine, TRAb, thyroid ultrasound and orbital computed tomography. PBMCs were isolated from roughly 10 ml of fresh peripheral blood by Ficoll-Paque density gradient centrifugation. Total RNA was extracted with Trizol reagent and quality-checked on an Agilent 2100 Bioanalyzer. This sample is drawn from a study of Graves' ophthalmopathy and Graves' hyperthyroidism (dated by TCRdb to 2016 to 2019). As for the study more broadly: Peripheral blood was collected at initial diagnosis, before any treatment. The study used TCR beta repertoire signatures to distinguish Graves' ophthalmopathy from Graves' hyperthyroidism and to predict progression to ophthalmopathy. In total, 135 blood samples were TCR-sequenced: approximately 42 ophthalmopathy, some 75 hyperthyroidism and about 17 hyperthyroidism-to-ophthalmopathy patients. To explore V-J signatures that distinguish ophthalmopathy from hyperthyroidism, a discovery set of about a hundred patients was enrolled, made up of 40 to 45 with ophthalmopathy and some 56 with stable hyperthyroidism. An independent validation cohort comprised around 19 hyperthyroidism patients and roughly 15 patients who later progressed from hyperthyroidism to ophthalmopathy. In roughly 6 hyperthyroidism patients, T-cell repertoires of thyroid tissue and blood were compared. Once sampling was done, hyperthyroidism patients were given methimazole at a starting dose of 30 mg daily, while ophthalmopathy patients were given high-dose intravenous methylprednisolone. The 85 to 100 discovery patients were randomly split 7:3 into training and test sets. Summary of the overall study and its limitations: No statistical method was used to set the sample size in advance, and the investigators knew which group each participant was assigned to. Ophthalmopathy was separated from stable hyperthyroidism by the 13-signature model with just under 90% sensitivity and roughly 82% specificity in cross-validation and with 80%/75% in the test set. Most expanded thyroid clonotypes with a frequency above 0.001 also appeared in blood, which suggests that blood repertoires may reflect the immune response in the thyroid. In validation, the model predicted ophthalmopathy progression with more than 70% sensitivity and roughly 72% specificity; roughly 12 predicted patients were CT-confirmed with GO in a median of around 6 months.

The V and J ends are trimmed by 3 bases and 8 bases, leaving 19 bases between them. The CDR3 contains 16 residues, cysteine and phenylalanine counted. The retained sequence is limited to the CDR3, 48 bases, with the frame set at the first base. CDR1 and CDR2 are drawn from the germline V gene (reference sequence): LNHDA, SQIVND. Input material: peripheral blood. Recombination connected TRBV19 to TRBJ2-2, with a tentative D gene TRBD1 over 6 matching bases. This receptor was taken from a woman between 18 and 30 years old with Graves' ophthalmopathy. Donor details come from another sample of the same person, matched by shared clones. This receptor has the CDR3 CASSILGGTAPGELFF. Read as DNA, the sequence is TGTGCCAGTAGTATCCTAGGGGGAACGGCACCGGGGGAGCTGTTTTTT.